This T cell receptor beta chain was observed in a study of cytomegalovirus exposure and HLA in healthy donors. Study as a whole: Unique TCR beta sequences numbering approximately 120 million came from about 180 million T cells in an earlier analysis.

Germline V gene lookup returns CDR1 DFQATT and CDR2 SNEGSKA (reference sequence). The CDR3 spans 11 residues. V was trimmed by 2 bases and J by 6 bases, leaving 8 bases between them. PCR was performed using 60 Vbeta and 13 Jbeta primers. The protocol was immunoSEQ multiplex PCR, while the TCRdb copy is restricted to in-frame clones and leaves out a portion. The sample consists of 190,000 or so clones, 75% to 85% of them appearing once. This clonotype originated in a woman between 45 and 65 years old in good health and CMV-seropositive. The material sequenced was PBMCs. The chain links TRBV20-1 to TRBJ2-7; the D gene is possibly TRBD2 (7 bases). The CDR3 loop reads CSARRGGEQYF. The CDR3 nucleotides read TGCAGTGCTAGAAGGGGGGGCGAGCAGTACTTC.